This T cell receptor (beta chain) was identified during a study of T cell responses to AZD1222 COVID-19 vaccine. Overall study results and limits: At study baseline, merely five or six AZD1222 recipients were seropositive. None of the repertoires were sampled until the peak T cell response had passed. Clonal diversity was possibly underestimated; the donors were predominantly white British and more often female.

This CDR3 is 15 amino acids long. V was trimmed by 4 bases and J by 0 bases, leaving 12 bases between them. CDR1 and CDR2 (germline): SGHVS, FNYEAQ. TCRdb's copy holds only in-frame clones and misses some; the assay was immunoSEQ multiplex PCR. The sample lists some 130,000 clones, roughly 90% seen once, with 1.5% to 2% in the top ten. About this clone: What it binds is unknown.

The clonotype originates from an adult in good health. This sample comprised peripheral blood, obtained on day 0 of AZD1222 vaccination. V and J are TRBV7-6 and TRBJ2-5, with a possible D match to TRBD1 (6 bases). Written as DNA, the CDR3 is TGTGCCAGCAGCTCCGAAACAGGGTACCAAGAGACCCAGTACTTC. Encoded protein: CASSSETGYQETQYF.